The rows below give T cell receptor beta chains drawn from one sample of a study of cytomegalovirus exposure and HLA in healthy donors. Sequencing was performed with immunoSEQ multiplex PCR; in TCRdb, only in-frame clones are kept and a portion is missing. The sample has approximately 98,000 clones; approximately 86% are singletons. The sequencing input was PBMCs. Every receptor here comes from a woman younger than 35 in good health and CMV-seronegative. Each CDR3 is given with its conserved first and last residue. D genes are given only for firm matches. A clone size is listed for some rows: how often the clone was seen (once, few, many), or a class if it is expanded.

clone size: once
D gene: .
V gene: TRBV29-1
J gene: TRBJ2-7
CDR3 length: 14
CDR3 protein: CSVEARRGSDEQYF
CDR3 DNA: TGCAGCGTTGAAGCTAGGCGGGGATCGGACGAGCAGTACTTC

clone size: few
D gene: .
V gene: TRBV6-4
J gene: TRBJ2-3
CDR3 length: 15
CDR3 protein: CASSDQAGSTDTQYF
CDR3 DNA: TGTGCCAGCAGTGACCAAGCGGGTAGCACAGATACGCAGTATTTT

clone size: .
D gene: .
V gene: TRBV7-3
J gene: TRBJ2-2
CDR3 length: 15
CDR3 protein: CATGKGGQGTGELFF
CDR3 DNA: TGTGCCACCGGAAAGGGGGGGCAGGGGACCGGGGAGCTGTTTTTT

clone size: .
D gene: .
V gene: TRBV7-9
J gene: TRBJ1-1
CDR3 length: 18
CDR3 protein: CASDRWGRGFYGDTEAFF
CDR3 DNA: TGTGCCAGCGACCGGTGGGGCAGGGGCTTCTACGGGGACACTGAAGCTTTCTTT

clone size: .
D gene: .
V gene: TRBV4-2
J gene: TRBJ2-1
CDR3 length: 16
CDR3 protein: CASSQPVASSYNEQFF
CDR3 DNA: TGTGCCAGCAGCCAACCCGTTGCGAGCTCCTACAATGAGCAGTTCTTC

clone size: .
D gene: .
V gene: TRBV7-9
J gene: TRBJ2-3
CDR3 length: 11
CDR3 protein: CASSLAKRKYF
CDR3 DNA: TGTGCCAGCAGCTTAGCCAAGAGGAAGTATTTT

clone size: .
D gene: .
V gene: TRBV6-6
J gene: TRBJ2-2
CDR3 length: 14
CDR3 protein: CASSQDSYTGELFF
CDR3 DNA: TGTGCCAGCAGCCAGGACAGCTACACCGGGGAGCTGTTTTTT

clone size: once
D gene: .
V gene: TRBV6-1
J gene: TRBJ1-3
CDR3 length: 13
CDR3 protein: CASLGSFGNTIYF
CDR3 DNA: TGTGCCAGCCTCGGGAGTTTCGGAAACACCATATATTTT

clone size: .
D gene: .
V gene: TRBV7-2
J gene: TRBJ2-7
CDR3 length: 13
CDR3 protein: CASSLERSYEQYF
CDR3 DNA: TGTGCCAGCAGCTTAGAGCGATCTTACGAGCAGTACTTC

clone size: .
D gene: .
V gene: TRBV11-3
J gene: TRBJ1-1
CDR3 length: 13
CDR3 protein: CASSLESNTEAFF
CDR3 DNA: TGTGCCAGCAGCCTTGAGTCGAACACTGAAGCTTTCTTT

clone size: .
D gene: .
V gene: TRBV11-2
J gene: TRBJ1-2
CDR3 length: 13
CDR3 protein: CASSPGTGGGYTF
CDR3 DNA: TGTGCCAGCAGCCCCGGGACCGGGGGAGGCTACACCTTC

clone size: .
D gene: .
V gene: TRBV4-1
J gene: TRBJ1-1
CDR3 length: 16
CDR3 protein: CASSQRNQGLNTEAFF
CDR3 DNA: TGCGCCAGCAGCCAGCGCAATCAGGGCCTGAACACTGAAGCTTTCTTT

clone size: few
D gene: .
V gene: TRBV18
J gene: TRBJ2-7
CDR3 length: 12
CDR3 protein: CASSPDSYEQYF
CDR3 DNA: TGTGCCAGCTCACCAGACAGCTACGAGCAGTACTTC

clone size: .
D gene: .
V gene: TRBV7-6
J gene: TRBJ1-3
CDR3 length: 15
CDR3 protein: CASSLAGGGGNTIYF
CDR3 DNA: TGTGCCAGCAGCTTAGCAGGGGGTGGCGGAAACACCATATATTTT

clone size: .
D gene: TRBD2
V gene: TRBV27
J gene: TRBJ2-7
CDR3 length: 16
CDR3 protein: CASSPGGDRRLYEQYF
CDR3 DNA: TGTGCCAGCAGTCCCGGGGGGGACCGCAGGCTCTACGAGCAGTACTTC

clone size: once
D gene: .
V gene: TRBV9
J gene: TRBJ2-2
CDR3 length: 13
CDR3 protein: CASSVPGAGELFF
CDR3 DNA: TGTGCCAGCAGCGTTCCCGGGGCCGGGGAGCTGTTTTTT

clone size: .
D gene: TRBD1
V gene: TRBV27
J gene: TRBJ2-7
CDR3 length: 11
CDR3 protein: CATKTGAEQYF
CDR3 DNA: TGTGCCACCAAGACAGGGGCCGAGCAGTACTTC

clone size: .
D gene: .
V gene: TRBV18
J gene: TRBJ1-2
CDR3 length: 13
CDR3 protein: CASSPDRDYGYTF
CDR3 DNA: TGTGCCAGCTCACCTGACAGAGACTATGGCTACACCTTC

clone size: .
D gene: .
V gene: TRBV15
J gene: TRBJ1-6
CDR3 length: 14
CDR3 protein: CATSRDGEDSPLHF
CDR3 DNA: TGTGCCACCAGCAGAGATGGAGAAGATTCACCCCTCCACTTT

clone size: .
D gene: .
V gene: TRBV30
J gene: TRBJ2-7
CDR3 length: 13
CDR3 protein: CAWRPGKTYEQYF
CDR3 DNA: TGTGCCTGGAGACCGGGGAAAACCTACGAGCAGTACTTC

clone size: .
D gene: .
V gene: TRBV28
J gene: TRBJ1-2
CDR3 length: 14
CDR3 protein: CASSLGGRKDGYTF
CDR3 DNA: TGTGCCAGCAGTTTAGGCGGGCGTAAGGATGGCTACACCTTC

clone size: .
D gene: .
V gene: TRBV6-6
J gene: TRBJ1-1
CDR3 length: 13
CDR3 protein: CASSYSAAGRAFF
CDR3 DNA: TGTGCCAGCAGTTACTCCGCGGCGGGTAGAGCTTTCTTT

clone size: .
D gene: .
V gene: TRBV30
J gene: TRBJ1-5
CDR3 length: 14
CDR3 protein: CAWSADSLNQPQHF
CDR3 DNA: TGTGCCTGGAGCGCGGACAGTTTAAATCAGCCCCAGCATTTT

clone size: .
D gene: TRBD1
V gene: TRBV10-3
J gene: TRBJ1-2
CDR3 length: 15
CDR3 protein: CAISGGQGANYGYTF
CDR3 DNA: TGTGCCATCAGTGGGGGACAGGGGGCTAACTATGGCTACACCTTC

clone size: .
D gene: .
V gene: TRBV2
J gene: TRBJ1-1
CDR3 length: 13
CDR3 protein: CASRPEVNTEAFF
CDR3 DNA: TGTGCCAGCAGACCCGAGGTGAACACTGAAGCTTTCTTT

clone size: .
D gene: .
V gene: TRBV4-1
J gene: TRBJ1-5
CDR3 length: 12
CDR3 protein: CASSPPGQPQHF
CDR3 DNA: TGCGCCAGCAGCCCCCCGGGGCAGCCCCAGCATTTT

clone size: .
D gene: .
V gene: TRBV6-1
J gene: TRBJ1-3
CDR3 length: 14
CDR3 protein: CASSEAVRGNTIYF
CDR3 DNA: TGTGCCAGCAGTGAAGCGGTTCGGGGAAACACCATATATTTT

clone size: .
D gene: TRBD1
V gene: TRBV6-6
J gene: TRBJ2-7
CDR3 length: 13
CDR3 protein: CASMDRPTYEQYF
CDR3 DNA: TGTGCCAGCATGGACAGGCCGACCTACGAGCAGTACTTC

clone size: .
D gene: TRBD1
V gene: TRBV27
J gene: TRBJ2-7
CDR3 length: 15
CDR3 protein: CASSSRDRNFYEQYF
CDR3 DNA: TGTGCCAGCAGTTCCCGGGACAGAAATTTCTACGAGCAGTACTTC

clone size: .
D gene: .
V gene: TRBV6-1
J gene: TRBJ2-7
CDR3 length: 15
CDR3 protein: CASSENAGSSYEQYF
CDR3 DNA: TGTGCCAGCAGTGAAAATGCGGGTAGCTCCTACGAGCAGTACTTC

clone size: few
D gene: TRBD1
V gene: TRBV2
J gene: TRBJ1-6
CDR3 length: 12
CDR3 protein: CATQGADSPLHF
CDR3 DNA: TGTGCCACCCAGGGGGCGGATTCACCCCTCCACTTT

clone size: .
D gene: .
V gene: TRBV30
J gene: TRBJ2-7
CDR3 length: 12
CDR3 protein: CAWSVLPYEQYF
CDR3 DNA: TGTGCCTGGAGTGTACTTCCCTACGAGCAGTACTTC

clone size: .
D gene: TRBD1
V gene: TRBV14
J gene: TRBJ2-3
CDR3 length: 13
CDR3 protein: CASRGQGVDTQYF
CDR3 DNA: TGTGCCAGCAGGGGACAGGGGGTAGATACGCAGTATTTT

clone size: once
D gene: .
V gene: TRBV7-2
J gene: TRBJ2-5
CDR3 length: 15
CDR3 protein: CASSSVRSPQETQYF
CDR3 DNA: TGTGCCAGCAGCTCAGTCAGATCACCCCAAGAGACCCAGTACTTC

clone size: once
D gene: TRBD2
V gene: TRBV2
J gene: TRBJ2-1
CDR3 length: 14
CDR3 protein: CASVSGGYLNEQFF
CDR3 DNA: TGTGCCAGCGTCAGCGGGGGCTACCTCAATGAGCAGTTCTTC

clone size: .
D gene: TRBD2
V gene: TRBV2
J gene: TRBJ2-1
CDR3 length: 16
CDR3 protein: CASSESGLAGGGEQFF
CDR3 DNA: TGTGCCAGCAGTGAATCGGGTTTAGCGGGGGGAGGTGAGCAGTTCTTC

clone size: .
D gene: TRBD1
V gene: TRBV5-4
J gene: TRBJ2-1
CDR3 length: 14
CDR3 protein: CASSGRMGQHEQFF
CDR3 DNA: TGTGCCAGCTCGGGAAGAATGGGACAGCATGAGCAGTTCTTC

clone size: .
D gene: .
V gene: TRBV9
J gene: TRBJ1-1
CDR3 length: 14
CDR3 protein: CASSVPTGNTEAFF
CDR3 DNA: TGTGCCAGCAGCGTCCCCACAGGTAACACTGAAGCTTTCTTT

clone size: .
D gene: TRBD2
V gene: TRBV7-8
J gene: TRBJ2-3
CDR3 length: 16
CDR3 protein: CASSLVTSSYTDTQYF
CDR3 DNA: TGTGCCAGCAGCTTAGTGACTAGCAGCTACACAGATACGCAGTATTTT

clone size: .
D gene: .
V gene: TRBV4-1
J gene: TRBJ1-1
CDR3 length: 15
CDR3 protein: CASSHLGGKGPEAFF
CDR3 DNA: TGCGCCAGCAGCCACTTGGGGGGAAAAGGGCCTGAAGCTTTCTTT

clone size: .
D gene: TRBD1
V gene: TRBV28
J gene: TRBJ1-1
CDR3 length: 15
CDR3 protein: CASSLWGQGGTEAFF
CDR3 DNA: TGTGCCAGCAGTTTATGGGGACAGGGGGGAACTGAAGCTTTCTTT

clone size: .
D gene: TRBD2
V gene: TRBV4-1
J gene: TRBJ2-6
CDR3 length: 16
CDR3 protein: CASSGTSGSGANVLTF
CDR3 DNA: TGCGCCAGCAGCGGGACTAGCGGCTCTGGGGCCAACGTCCTGACTTTC

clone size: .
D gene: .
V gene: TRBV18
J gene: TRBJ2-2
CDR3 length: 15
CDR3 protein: CASSLPSRDTGELFF
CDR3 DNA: TGTGCCAGCTCACTACCTAGCAGGGACACCGGGGAGCTGTTTTTT